This TCR beta chain came from a study of identical twins (TCRdb year 2016). About the investigation overall: The study deep-sequenced TCR alpha and beta repertoires from monozygotic twins, unrelated adults of various ages and cord blood to test whether fetal clonotypes persist. To rule out contamination, replicate twin experiments were performed at different times with different library preparation protocols. The study at large found these results: Because the same donors could not be followed over many years, conclusions were based on cross-sectional statistical analysis. Out-of-frame TCR alpha sharing in monozygotic twins was systematically underestimated by recombination models, whereas sharing between unrelated individuals was in agreement with the recombination models. A weaker excess of twin sharing was found in beta out-of-frame sequences because the signal-to-noise ratio was lowered by fewer shared sequences. Fewer insertions were carried by abundant cord blood beta clonotypes, a similar but weaker trend appeared in young adult naive repertoires, and no such trend appeared in memory repertoires. Out-of-frame TCR alpha sequences shared between twins showed an excess of low generation-probability sequences compared with coincidental sharing between unrelated individuals. Invariant T cells such as MAIT and iNKT could partly confound zero-insertion analyses, although diverse VJ usage argued against such confounding for most clonotypes.

Every donor was a healthy Caucasian. Three pairs of female monozygotic twins, all aged about 18 to 29 years, made up the twin cohort. The RNA used for TCR libraries was isolated from peripheral blood mononuclear cells. The library was prepared using 5' RACE. Sequencing was performed on an Illumina HiSeq 2000. Template switching introduced a universal primer binding site; the final cDNA contained a unique molecular identifier, enabling accurate counting of TCR cDNA molecules. Specific primers in the conserved constant-segment region were used to synthesize first-strand cDNA for TCR alpha and beta chains. To control for contamination, each cDNA library was double barcoded with a SMART-Mk sample barcode plus Illumina barcodes. TruSeq adapter sequences along with Illumina sample barcodes were introduced in two successive PCR steps. TCR alpha and beta cDNA libraries were sequenced on the Illumina HiSeq platform with custom primers. The authors processed their data as follows. Raw reads were processed with MiGEC to extract unique molecular identifiers, and MiXCR was used to determine CDR3 positions. Recombination models were inferred per individual with the repgenHMM and IGoR tools using an EM algorithm. The analysis of shared clonotypes was done with the tcR package in R, with sharing normalized by the product of cloneset sizes. Out-of-frame nonproductive sequences were analyzed to study raw recombination free of thymic and clonal selection effects. TCRdb passed the public sequencing reads through fastp at Q25 and MiXCR, retaining productive beta sequences. Each entry merges the rows of one CDR3 protein and shows their most common DNA and genes. In this record, the V and J calls reflect TCRdb's handling and not the investigators' own analysis. For this sample there are hundreds of thousands of distinct CDR3 sequences; 7.1% appear just once. Around 1.6% of the sample rests with the top ten.

This clonotype occurred many times. It has no known antigen specificity. Base-call qualities are not available, and no considerably larger clone is one nucleotide away. V is clipped by 6 bases and J by 5 bases, and the sequence between their germline boundaries is 10 bases long. From a lookup of the germline V gene, CDR1 and CDR2 are KGHSH and LQKENI. The CDR3 holds 13 amino acids from the cysteine to the phenylalanine. Only the CDR3 DNA stays, 39 bases, in frame from base 1. Separately, the same data were catalogued under a study of yellow fever vaccine responses in identical twins. The second study, in turn, reports: According to the authors, in identical twins the way T cells responded to vaccination appeared partly convergent and partly personalized. In identical twins, the study followed T cell clones that responded to the vaccine with precision.

Recombination joined TRBV18 with TRBJ2-2; the D gene remains uncertain. Source material: PBMCs. This TCR derives from a woman aged 18-29 years in good health. CDR3 protein: CASSTARTGELFF. The DNA sequence is TGTGCCAGCTCCACGGCAAGAACCGGGGAGCTGTTTTTT.